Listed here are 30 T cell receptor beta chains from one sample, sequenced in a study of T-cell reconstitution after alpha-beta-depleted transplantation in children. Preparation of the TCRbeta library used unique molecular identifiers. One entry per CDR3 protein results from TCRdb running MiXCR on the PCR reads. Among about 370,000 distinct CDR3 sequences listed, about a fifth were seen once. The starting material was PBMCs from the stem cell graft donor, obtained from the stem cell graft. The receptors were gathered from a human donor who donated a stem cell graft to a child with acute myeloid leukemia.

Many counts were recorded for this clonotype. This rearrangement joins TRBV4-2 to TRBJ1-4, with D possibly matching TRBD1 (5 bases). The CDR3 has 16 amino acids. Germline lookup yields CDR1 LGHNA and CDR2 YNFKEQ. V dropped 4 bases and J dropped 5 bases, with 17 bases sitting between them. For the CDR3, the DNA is TGTGCCAGCAGCCCCATGGCCGGGACGGCGAATGAAAAACTGTTTTTT. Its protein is CASSPMAGTANEKLFF.

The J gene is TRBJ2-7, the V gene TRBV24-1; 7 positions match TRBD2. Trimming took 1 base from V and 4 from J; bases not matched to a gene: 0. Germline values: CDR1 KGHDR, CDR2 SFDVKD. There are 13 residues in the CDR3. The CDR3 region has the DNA TGTGCCACCAGTGATTTAGCGGGATACGAGCAGTACTTC. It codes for CATSDLAGYEQYF.

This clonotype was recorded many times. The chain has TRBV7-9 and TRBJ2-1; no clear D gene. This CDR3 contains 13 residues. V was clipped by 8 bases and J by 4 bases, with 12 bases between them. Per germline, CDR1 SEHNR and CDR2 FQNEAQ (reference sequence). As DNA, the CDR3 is TGTGCCAGCGTGGACGCTGGATACAATGAGCAGTTCTTC. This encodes CASVDAGYNEQFF.

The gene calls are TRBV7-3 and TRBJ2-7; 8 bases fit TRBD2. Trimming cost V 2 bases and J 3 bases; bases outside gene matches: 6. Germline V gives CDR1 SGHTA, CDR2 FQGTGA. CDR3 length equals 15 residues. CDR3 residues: CASSLAGGPLYEQYF. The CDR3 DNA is TGTGCCAGCAGCTTAGCGGGAGGACCTCTCTACGAGCAGTACTTC. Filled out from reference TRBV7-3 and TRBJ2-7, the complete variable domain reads GAGVSQTPSNKVTEKGKYVELRCDPISGHTALYWYRQSLGQGPEFLIYFQGTGAADDSGLPNDRFFAVRPEGSVSTLKIQRTERGDSAVYLCASSLAGGPLYEQYFGPGTRLTVT.

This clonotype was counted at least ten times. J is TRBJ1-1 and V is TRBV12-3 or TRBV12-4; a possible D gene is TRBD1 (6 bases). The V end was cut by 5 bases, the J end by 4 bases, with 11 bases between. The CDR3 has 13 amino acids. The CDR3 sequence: CASSPNRATEAFF. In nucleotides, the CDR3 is TGTGCCAGCAGTCCAAACAGGGCCACTGAAGCTTTCTTT.

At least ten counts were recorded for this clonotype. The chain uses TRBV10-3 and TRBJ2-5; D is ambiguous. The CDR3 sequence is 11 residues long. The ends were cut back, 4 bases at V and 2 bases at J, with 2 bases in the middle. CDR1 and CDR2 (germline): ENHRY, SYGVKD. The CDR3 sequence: CAISAQETQYF. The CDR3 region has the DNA TGTGCCATCAGTGCACAAGAGACCCAGTACTTC.

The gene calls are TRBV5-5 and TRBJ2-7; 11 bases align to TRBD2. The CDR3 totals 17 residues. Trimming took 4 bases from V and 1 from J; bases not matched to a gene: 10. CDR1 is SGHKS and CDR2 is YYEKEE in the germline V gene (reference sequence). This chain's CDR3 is CASSRGSGRARSYEQYF. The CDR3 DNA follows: TGTGCCAGCAGCCGGGGTAGCGGGAGGGCAAGATCCTACGAGCAGTACTTC.

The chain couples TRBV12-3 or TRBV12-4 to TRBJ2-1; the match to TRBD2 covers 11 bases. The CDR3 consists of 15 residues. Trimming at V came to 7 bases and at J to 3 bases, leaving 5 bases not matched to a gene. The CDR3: CASTVAGGVYNEQFF. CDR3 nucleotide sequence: TGTGCCAGCACCGTAGCGGGGGGGGTCTACAATGAGCAGTTCTTC.

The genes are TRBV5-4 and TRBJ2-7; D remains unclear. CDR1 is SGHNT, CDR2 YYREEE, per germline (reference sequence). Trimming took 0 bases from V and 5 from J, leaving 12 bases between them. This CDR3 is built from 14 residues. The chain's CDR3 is CASSLGLTKHEQYF. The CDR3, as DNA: TGTGCCAGCAGCTTGGGACTTACGAAACACGAGCAGTACTTC.

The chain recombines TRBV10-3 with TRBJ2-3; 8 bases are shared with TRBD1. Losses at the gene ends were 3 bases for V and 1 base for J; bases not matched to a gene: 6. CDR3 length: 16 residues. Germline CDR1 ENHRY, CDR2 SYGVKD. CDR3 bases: TGTGCCATCAGTGAAAACGACAGGGGTGGCACAGATACGCAGTATTTT. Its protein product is CAISENDRGGTDTQYF.

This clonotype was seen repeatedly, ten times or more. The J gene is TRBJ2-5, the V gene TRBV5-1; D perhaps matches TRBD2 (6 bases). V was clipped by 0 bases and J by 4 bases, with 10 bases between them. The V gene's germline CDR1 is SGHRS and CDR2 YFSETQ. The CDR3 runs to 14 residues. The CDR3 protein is CASSLDVGGETQYF. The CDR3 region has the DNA TGCGCCAGCAGCTTGGACGTGGGAGGAGAGACCCAGTACTTC.

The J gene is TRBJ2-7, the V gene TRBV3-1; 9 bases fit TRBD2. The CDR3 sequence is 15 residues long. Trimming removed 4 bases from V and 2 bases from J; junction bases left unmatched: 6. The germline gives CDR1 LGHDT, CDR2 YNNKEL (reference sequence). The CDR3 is CASSLAGTSPYEQYF. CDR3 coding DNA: TGTGCCAGCAGCCTCGCCGGGACTAGCCCCTACGAGCAGTACTTC.

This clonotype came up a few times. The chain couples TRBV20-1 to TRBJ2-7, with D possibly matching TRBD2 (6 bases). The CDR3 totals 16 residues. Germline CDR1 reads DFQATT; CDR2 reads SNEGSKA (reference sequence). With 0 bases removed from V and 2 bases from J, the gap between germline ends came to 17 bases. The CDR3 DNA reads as TGCAGTGCTAGAGATGTCCGACTCCGACTAGCCTACGAGCAGTACTTC. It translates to CSARDVRLRLAYEQYF.

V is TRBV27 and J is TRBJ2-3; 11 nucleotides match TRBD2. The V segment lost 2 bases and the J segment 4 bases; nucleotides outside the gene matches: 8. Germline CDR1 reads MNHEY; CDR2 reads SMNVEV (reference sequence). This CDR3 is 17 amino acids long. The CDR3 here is CASSLRLGLAGADTQYF. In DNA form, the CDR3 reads TGTGCCAGCAGTTTACGGCTAGGACTAGCGGGCGCAGATACGCAGTATTTT.

The CDR3 sequence: CASSGILAGGSTDTQYF. CDR3 sequence (DNA): TGTGCCAGCAGTGGCATACTAGCGGGAGGCAGCACAGATACGCAGTATTTT. The rearrangement links TRBV28 to TRBJ2-3; TRBD2 agrees at 12 bases. The CDR3 contains 17 residues. Germline V gene sequence: CDR1 MDHEN, CDR2 SYDVKM. J lost 0 bases, V lost 5 bases, and 6 bases had no gene match. The full variable domain, with the rest looked up from reference TRBV28 and TRBJ2-3, is DVKVTQSSRYLVKRTGEKVFLECVQDMDHENMFWYRQDPGLGLRLIYFSYDVKMKEKGDIPEGYSVSREKKERFSLILESASTNQTSMYLCASSGILAGGSTDTQYFGPGTRLTVL.

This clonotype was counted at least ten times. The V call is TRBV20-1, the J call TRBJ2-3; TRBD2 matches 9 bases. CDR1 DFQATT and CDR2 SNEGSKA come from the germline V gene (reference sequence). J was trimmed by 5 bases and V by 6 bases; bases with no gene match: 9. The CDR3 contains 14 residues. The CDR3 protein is CSAQGGRALDTQYF. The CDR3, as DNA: TGCAGTGCCCAAGGCGGGAGGGCCTTAGATACGCAGTATTTT.

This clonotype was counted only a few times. The CDR3 is CSASPTGGGYGYTF. The CDR3 DNA reads TGCAGTGCTAGCCCGACAGGGGGAGGTTATGGCTACACCTTC. J is TRBJ1-2 and V is TRBV20-1; 9 positions match TRBD1. Germline trimming cut 3 bases from V and 5 bases from J; bases unmatched to any gene: 7. Per germline, CDR1 DFQATT and CDR2 SNEGSKA (reference sequence). The CDR3 length is 14 residues.

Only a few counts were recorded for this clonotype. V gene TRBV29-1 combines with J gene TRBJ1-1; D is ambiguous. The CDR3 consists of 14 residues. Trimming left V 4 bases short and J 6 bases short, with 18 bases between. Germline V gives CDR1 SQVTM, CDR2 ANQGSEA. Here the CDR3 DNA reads TGCAGCGTTGTGGGTCTAACGGCCGGCGCTGAAGCTTTCTTT. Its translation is CSVVGLTAGAEAFF.

The CDR3 sequence: CASRHTDTQYF. The CDR3, as DNA: TGTGCCAGCAGACACACAGATACGCAGTATTTT. V and J are TRBV7-2 and TRBJ2-3; D is uncertain. This CDR3 has 11 amino acids. V lost 6 bases and J 2 bases, leaving 3 bases between the germline ends. Germline assignment: CDR1 SGHTA and CDR2 FQGNSA.

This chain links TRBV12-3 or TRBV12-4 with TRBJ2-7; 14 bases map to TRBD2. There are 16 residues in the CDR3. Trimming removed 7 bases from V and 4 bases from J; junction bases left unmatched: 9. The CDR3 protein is CASILGGTSGSYEQYF. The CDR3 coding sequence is TGTGCCAGCATCCTTGGTGGGACTAGCGGGAGTTACGAGCAGTACTTC.

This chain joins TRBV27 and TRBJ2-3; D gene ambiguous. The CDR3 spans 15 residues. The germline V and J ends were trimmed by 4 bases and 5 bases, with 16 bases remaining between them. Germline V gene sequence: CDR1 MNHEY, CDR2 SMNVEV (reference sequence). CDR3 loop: CASSSPRPRKDTQYF. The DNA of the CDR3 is TGTGCCAGCAGTTCCCCTCGTCCTAGAAAAGATACGCAGTATTTT.

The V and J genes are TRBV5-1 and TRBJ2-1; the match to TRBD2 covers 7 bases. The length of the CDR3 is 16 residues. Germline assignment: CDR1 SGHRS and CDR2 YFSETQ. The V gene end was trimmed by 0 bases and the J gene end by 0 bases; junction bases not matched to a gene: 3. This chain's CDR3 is CASSLVVAGSYNEQFF. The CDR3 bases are TGCGCCAGCAGCTTGGTCGTAGCGGGCTCCTACAATGAGCAGTTCTTC.

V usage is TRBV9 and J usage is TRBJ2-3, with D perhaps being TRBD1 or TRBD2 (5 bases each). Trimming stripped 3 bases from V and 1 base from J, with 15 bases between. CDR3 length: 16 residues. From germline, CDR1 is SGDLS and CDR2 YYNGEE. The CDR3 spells CASSALKVGRTDTQYF. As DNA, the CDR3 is TGTGCCAGCAGCGCTCTTAAAGTGGGACGCACAGATACGCAGTATTTT.

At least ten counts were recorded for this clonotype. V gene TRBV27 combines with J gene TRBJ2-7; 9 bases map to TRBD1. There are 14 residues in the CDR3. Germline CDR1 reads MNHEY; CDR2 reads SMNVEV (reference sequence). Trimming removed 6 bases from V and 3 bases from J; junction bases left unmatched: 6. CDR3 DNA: TGTGCCAGCAGAGGAATGGGACAGGGCTACGAGCAGTACTTC. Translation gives CASRGMGQGYEQYF.

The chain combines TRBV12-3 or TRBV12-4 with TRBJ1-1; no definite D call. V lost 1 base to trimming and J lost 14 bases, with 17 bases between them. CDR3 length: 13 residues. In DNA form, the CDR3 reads TGTGCCAGCAGTTTAGTAGCAGTTCCCTCGGGGTTCTTT. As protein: CASSLVAVPSGFF.

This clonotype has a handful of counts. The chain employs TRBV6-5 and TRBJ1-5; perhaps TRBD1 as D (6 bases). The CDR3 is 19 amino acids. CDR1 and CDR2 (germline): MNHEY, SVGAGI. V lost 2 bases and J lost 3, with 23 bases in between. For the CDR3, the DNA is TGTGCCAGCAGTTACCACGGCGGGTGGTCAGGGGACTACAATCAGCCCCAGCATTTT. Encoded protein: CASSYHGGWSGDYNQPQHF.

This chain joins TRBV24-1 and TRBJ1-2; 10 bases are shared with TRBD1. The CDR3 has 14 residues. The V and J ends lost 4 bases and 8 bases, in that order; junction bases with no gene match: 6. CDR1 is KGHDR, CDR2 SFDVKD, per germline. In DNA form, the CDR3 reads TGTGCCACCAGTGACAGTGGGACAGGGGAAGGCTACACCTTC. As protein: CATSDSGTGEGYTF.

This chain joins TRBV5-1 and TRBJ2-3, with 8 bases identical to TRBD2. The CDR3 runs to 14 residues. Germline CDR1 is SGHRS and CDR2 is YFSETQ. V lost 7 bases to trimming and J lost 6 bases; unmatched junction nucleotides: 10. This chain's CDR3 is CASEAWSGSDTQYF. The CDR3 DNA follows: TGCGCCAGCGAAGCTTGGAGCGGGAGTGATACGCAGTATTTT. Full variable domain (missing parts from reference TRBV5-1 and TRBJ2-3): KAGVTQTPRYLIKTRGQQVTLSCSPISGHRSVSWYQQTPGQGLQFLFEYFSETQRNKGNFPGRFSGRQFSNSRSEMNVSTLELGDSALYLCASEAWSGSDTQYFGPGTRLTVL.

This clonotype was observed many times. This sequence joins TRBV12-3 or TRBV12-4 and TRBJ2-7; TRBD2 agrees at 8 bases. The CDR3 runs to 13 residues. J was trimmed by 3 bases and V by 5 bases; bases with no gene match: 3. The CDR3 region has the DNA TGTGCCAGCAGTACCCTAGCGGGCTACGAGCAGTACTTC. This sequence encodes CASSTLAGYEQYF.

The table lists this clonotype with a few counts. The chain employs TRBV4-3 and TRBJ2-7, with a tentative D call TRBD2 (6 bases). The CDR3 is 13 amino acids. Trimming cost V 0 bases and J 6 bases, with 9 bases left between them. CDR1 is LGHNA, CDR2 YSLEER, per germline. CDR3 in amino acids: CASSQEPGGEQYF. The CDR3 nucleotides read TGCGCCAGCAGCCAAGAGCCCGGGGGCGAGCAGTACTTC.